This TCR beta chain emerged from a study of blood T cell repertoires in COVID-19 (dated by TCRdb to the early 2020s). As for the study more broadly: Samples from collaborators originated in the United States, Italy and Spain and spanned both the acute and convalescent phases of COVID-19. The material from the prospective study consisted of cDNA or gDNA derived from T cells, B-cell-depleted T cells, or PBMCs. Subjects who had been exposed to COVID-19, were actively infected with it, or had recovered from it provided the deeply sampled blood TCRbeta repertoires that made up the dataset. The repertoires were made available in a free public database intended to serve as a resource for research on the immune response to SARS-CoV-2. The samples were drawn from two sources: the first 160 participants of the ongoing ImmuneRACE study, and over 1,000 subjects contributed by 6 global collaborators. Nearly every sample came with metadata listing a de-identified subject ID, COVID-19 status, age in years and sex. Where HLA class I and class II types were available, the types were taken from metadata supplied by the sample provider, not from assay-based typing. General conclusions and limits of the study: The amount of clinical and demographic metadata varied by source and participant and was provided uncurated.

CDR1 KGHSH and CDR2 LQKENI were looked up in the germline V gene. Relative to germline, V is missing 3 bases and J is missing 2 bases, with 2 bases of the junction outside any gene match. Spanning cysteine to phenylalanine, the CDR3 consists of 15 amino acids. The only DNA kept is the CDR3, 45 bases in frame from the first base. Notes on this clone: Its antigen has not been determined. Nothing much larger sits one base from this clone, and base qualities are not available.

TCRbeta CDR3 regions were amplified from genomic DNA using the immunoSEQ Assay, a bias-controlled multiplex PCR. The authors' pipeline ran thus. Within the assay, amplification of reference gene primers was used to estimate how many nucleated cells each sample contained. Sequence reads were collapsed and filtered to measure the absolute abundance of every unique TCRbeta CDR3 rearrangement. For each sample, productive Simpson clonality was calculated as the square root of Simpson's diversity index over productive rearrangements. TCRdb retrieved this table from immuneACCESS and kept in-frame rearrangements only. Not all clones are present; in checked studies, unresolved V genes account for under half, and no reason is known for the remainder. The V and J calls and clone size come from that table; D and trimming were worked out from the DNA. Here the sample has about half a million clones; roughly 85% occur a single time. The ten biggest clones cover approximately 3% of the sample.

Whole blood was collected in K2EDTA tubes by collaborating institutions according to the institutions' own protocols. For TCRbeta analysis, collaborators shipped samples as frozen whole blood, isolated PBMCs, or DNA extracted from either of those sample types. Sequencing was carried out using peripheral blood. The chain is made from TRBV18 and TRBJ1-5; 9 middle bases align to TRBD1. This sequence was found in a human donor in a cohort sampled during active COVID-19. The sequenced DNA: TGTGCCAGCTCACCCAGGACAGGGGGCAATCAGCCCCAGCATTTT. Its protein reads: CASSPRTGGNQPQHF.